A single sample gave rise to the 18 T cell receptor beta chains below, sequenced in a study of T-cell memory formation after mild COVID-19. TCRdb itself ran the 5' RACE reads through MiXCR, one entry per CDR3 protein. The sample has about half a million distinct CDR3 sequences, about 18% seen once; the top ten hold about 12%. The source material was PBMCs or a T cell subset sorted from them (not recorded which). The receptors shown here come from an adult woman who had mild COVID-19 (a few samples of this study predate the infection). Cell type and time point are not known.

The chain couples TRBV9 to TRBJ2-5; the D gene could be TRBD1 or TRBD2 (6 bases each). Trimming took off 0 bases at V and 5 bases at J, with 14 bases between the two ends. This CDR3 has 15 amino acids. Germline V gene data show CDR1 as SGDLS and CDR2 as YYNGEE. CDR3 bases: TGTGCCAGCAGCGTAGTGACGGGGGCCGGGGAGACCCAGTACTTC. It translates to CASSVVTGAGETQYF.

CDR3 protein: CASSYNSGSTDTQYF. DNA of the CDR3: TGTGCCAGCAGCTACAATAGCGGGAGCACAGATACGCAGTATTTT. The J gene is TRBJ2-3, the V gene TRBV7-2, with 7 bases matching TRBD2. Germline values: CDR1 SGHTA, CDR2 FQGNSA. The trim removed 4 bases at V and 0 bases at J, leaving 4 bases unmatched. The CDR3 length is 15 residues.

This chain links TRBV5-6 with TRBJ1-2; 8 nucleotides line up with TRBD1. The ends lost 2 bases at V and 2 bases at J; junction bases unmatched: 8. The germline V gene encodes CDR1 SGHDT and CDR2 YYEEEE. The CDR3 covers 16 residues. The CDR3 bases are TGTGCCAGCAGCTTTGGTCCAGGGGGCCGCAACTATGGCTACACCTTC. It specifies CASSFGPGGRNYGYTF. Using reference TRBV5-6 and TRBJ1-2 for the parts outside the CDR3, the full variable domain is DAGVTQSPTHLIKTRGQQVTLRCSPKSGHDTVSWYQQALGQGPQFIFQYYEEEERQRGNFPDRFSGHQFPNYSSELNVNALLLGDSALYLCASSFGPGGRNYGYTFGSGTRLTVV.

The genes are TRBV7-2 and TRBJ2-5; D ambiguous. The CDR3 has 11 residues. From germline, CDR1 is SGHTA and CDR2 FQGNSA. Trimming shortened V by 8 bases and J by 7 bases, and 11 bases separated the two germline ends. The CDR3 region is CASYLGRTQYF. The CDR3 coding sequence is TGTGCCAGCTACCTGGGCCGGACCCAGTACTTC.

The rearrangement joins TRBV5-1 to TRBJ2-3; 8 nucleotides line up with TRBD2. The germline V gene has CDR1 SGHRS and CDR2 YFSETQ. Trimming removed 4 bases from V and 2 bases from J; junction bases left unmatched: 6. The CDR3 length is 15 residues. The CDR3 sequence: CASSQRGYNTDTQYF. Here the CDR3 DNA reads TGCGCCAGCAGCCAGCGGGGGTACAACACAGATACGCAGTATTTT.

This clonotype was observed a handful of times. The chain is built from TRBV6-1 and TRBJ1-3, with D uncertain. Germline V gene lookup returns CDR1 MNHNS and CDR2 SASEGT. This CDR3 has 15 residues. V was shortened by 2 bases and J by 2 bases, with 10 bases between the two germline ends. CDR3 in amino acids: CASSEMMNPGNTIYF. DNA for the CDR3: TGTGCCAGCAGTGAAATGATGAACCCTGGAAACACCATATATTTT.

This clonotype appeared a few times. The chain has TRBV12-3 or TRBV12-4 and TRBJ2-7; D is possibly TRBD1 (6 bases). The CDR3 spans 15 residues. Trimming took off 6 bases at V and 3 bases at J, with 18 bases between the two ends. The CDR3 nucleotides are TGTGCCAGCAGGCCTAACCTTCCAGGGGTCTACGAGCAGTACTTC. As protein: CASRPNLPGVYEQYF.

The chain combines TRBV7-2 with TRBJ2-1; D remains ambiguous. The CDR3 is 13 amino acids. V lost 7 bases and J lost 4, with 11 bases in between. Germline CDR1 reads SGHTA; CDR2 reads FQGNSA. The CDR3 loop is CASTPIWYNEQFF. CDR3 nucleotide sequence: TGTGCCAGCACCCCAATCTGGTACAATGAGCAGTTCTTC.

This sequence joins TRBV4-2 and TRBJ2-3, with TRBD1 matching over 9 bases. The V gene's germline CDR1 is LGHNA and CDR2 YNFKEQ. This CDR3 spans 15 amino acids. V was pared by 1 base and J by 4 bases, with 3 bases of the junction left unmatched. As DNA, the CDR3 is TGTGCCAGCAGCCAAGCCGGGACAGGGCCAGATACGCAGTATTTT. Its protein product is CASSQAGTGPDTQYF.

The chain joins TRBV6-5 to TRBJ1-6; D remains ambiguous. Germline CDR1 and CDR2: MNHEY and SVGAGI. The V end was cut by 2 bases, the J end by 0 bases, with 11 bases between. The CDR3 is 17 amino acids. CDR3 protein: CASSYGAPGSYNSPLHF. The CDR3 nucleotides read TGTGCCAGCAGTTACGGAGCTCCGGGCTCCTATAATTCACCCCTCCACTTT.

This clonotype was observed many times. The chain recombines TRBV25-1 with TRBJ1-2, with unresolved D. The CDR3 contains 14 residues. The germline CDR1 and CDR2 sequences are MGHDK and SYGVNS. V lost 1 base and J 6 bases, leaving 12 bases between the germline ends. The CDR3 loop is CASSEFGRKDGYTF. In DNA, the CDR3 is TGTGCCAGCAGTGAATTTGGCCGAAAGGATGGCTACACCTTC.

The genes are TRBV7-2 and TRBJ1-2; TRBD1 matches at 9 bases. The CDR3 is 16 amino acids. Losses at the gene ends were 4 bases for V and 8 bases for J; bases not matched to a gene: 14. Per germline, CDR1 SGHTA and CDR2 FQGNSA. The CDR3 region is CASSSLGQGRYEGYTF. The CDR3 bases are TGTGCCAGCAGCTCTCTCGGACAGGGGAGGTATGAGGGCTACACCTTC.

This clonotype was observed a few times. This chain joins TRBV7-3 and TRBJ2-2, with D uncertain. This CDR3 comprises 12 residues. Germline values: CDR1 SGHTA, CDR2 FQGTGA. Trimming stripped 1 base from V and 7 bases from J, with 4 bases between. CDR3 DNA sequence: TGTGCCAGCAGCTTAATATACGGGGAGCTGTTTTTT. Translation gives CASSLIYGELFF.

This clonotype turned up a few times. This sequence joins TRBV7-2 and TRBJ2-5; D is uncertain. Trimming stripped 8 bases from V and 2 bases from J, with 18 bases between. The length of the CDR3 is 15 residues. Germline lookup yields CDR1 SGHTA and CDR2 FQGNSA. Here the CDR3 reads CASSQWAEEQETQYF. In nucleotides, the CDR3 is TGTGCCAGCTCCCAATGGGCGGAAGAACAAGAGACCCAGTACTTC.

Worth noting for this clonotype: A much larger clone is a single base away; this may be a read error. V and J are TRBV7-2 and TRBJ2-7; D is unclear. Trimming cost V 5 bases and J 1 base, with 3 bases left between them. From germline, CDR1 is SGHTA and CDR2 FQGNSA. The length of the CDR3 is 11 residues. CDR3 sequence (DNA): TGTGCCAGCAGCAAATCCTACGAGCAGTACTTC. Its translation: CASSKSYEQYF.

This clonotype was seen a few times. The rearrangement joins TRBV7-9 to TRBJ1-3, with a weak D call TRBD1 (5 bases). Germline V gene sequence: CDR1 SEHNR, CDR2 FQNEAQ (reference sequence). V was clipped by 5 bases and J by 0 bases, with 14 bases between them. The CDR3 length is 16 residues. CDR3: CASSRGTESSGNTIYF. CDR3 bases: TGTGCCAGCAGCCGAGGGACGGAGAGCTCTGGAAACACCATATATTTT.

This clonotype was recorded at least ten times. The chain employs TRBV6-5 and TRBJ2-7, with TRBD2 matching over 14 bases. The germline V gene has CDR1 MNHEY and CDR2 SVGAGI. The CDR3 is made up of 15 amino acids. Trimming removed 2 bases from V and 5 bases from J; junction bases left unmatched: 2. The CDR3 DNA reads as TGTGCCAGCAGTTACGGGACTAGCGGGAGAAACGAGCAGTACTTC. Translation: CASSYGTSGRNEQYF.

The chain combines TRBV7-9 with TRBJ1-6, with D unclear. Trimming left V 4 bases short and J 15 bases short, with 13 bases between. The CDR3 covers 12 residues. Germline CDR1 SEHNR, CDR2 FQNEAQ (reference sequence). CDR3 region: CASSSATNHLHF. CDR3 coding DNA: TGTGCCAGCAGCTCTGCGACCAATCACCTCCACTTT.